This TCR beta chain was sequenced during a study of early T cells in non-severe SARS-CoV-2 infection. This clonotype was recorded a few times. The antigen remains unidentified. Overall study findings and caveats: The study's VDJdb matching favored anti-spike CD8 responses and missed private and CD4 specificities.

Researchers tagged individual cDNA molecules with unique molecular identifiers. TCRdb re-called the 5' RACE reads through MiXCR, storing one row per CDR3 protein. The sample contains 45,000 to 60,000 distinct CDR3 sequences, 10% of which appear only once. Germline trimming cut 8 bases from V and 8 bases from J; bases unmatched to any gene: 2. This CDR3 has 11 residues. The V and J genes are TRBV12-3 or TRBV12-4 and TRBJ1-1; TRBD1 agrees at 10 bases. The specimen was whole blood. The sequence came from an adult who was a healthcare worker with PCR-confirmed SARS-CoV-2 infection or an uninfected control (not recorded which). CDR3 bases: TGTGCCAGCCGGGGACAGGGGGAAGCTTTCTTT. It is translated as CASRGQGEAFF.